The source of this TCR beta chain is a study of cytomegalovirus exposure and HLA in healthy donors (dated by TCRdb to about 2017). For the wider study: According to a later analysis, the roughly 130 validation repertoires were produced on the same platform as the approximately 690 repertoires of the first cohort. The study was designed to test whether signatures of past pathogen exposure could be identified by cataloging public T cell receptors. To predict cytomegalovirus infection status, the study combined high-throughput TCR immunosequencing, statistical association of individual TCRs with disease status, and machine learning. A separate validation cohort of roughly 130 different subjects was used in addition to the approximately 640-subject first cohort.

The junction shows trimming of 5 bases on V and 3 bases on J, and the gene matches do not reach 6 bases of it. CDR1 SGHAT and CDR2 FQNNGV were looked up in the germline V gene. The CDR3 has 15 amino acids, counting the end cysteine and phenylalanine. Only the CDR3 DNA stays, 45 bases, in frame from base 1. The donors belonged to the validation cohort of over a hundred subjects, which was separate from the approximately 610-subject first cohort. Summary of the overall study and its limitations: According to the authors, the approach could potentially be generalized to other disease states and immunological phenotypes. The validation cohort had no HLA typing available for a later analysis, so co-occurrence within that cohort was assessed over all 110 or so repertoires. Cytomegalovirus status was reported to be diagnosed by the classifier with high specificity and sensitivity in both the original and validation cohorts. Subsequent analysis determined that TCRs grouped into clusters in the first cohort also showed a tendency toward co-occurrence across the 120 or so validation repertoires, and 85% to 95% of cluster scores exceeded 0. Most TCR sequences were seen in very few donors, while some public TCRs were found in many individuals. The study gave a list of about 160 TCR beta chains associated with cytomegalovirus. In vitro tests confirmed that three of the cytomegalovirus-associated TCR beta chains recognize cytomegalovirus antigens.

Library prep was done by the immunoSEQ multiplex PCR assay. The original pipeline was this. To diagnose cytomegalovirus status from the catalog of TCR beta chain sequences, a statistical classification framework was built. TCRdb obtained this table from immuneACCESS and retained in-frame rearrangements with V and J assigned. These tables miss some clones; where compared with another copy, unresolved V genes account for less than half of the shortfall, and the remainder is unexplained. V and J calls plus clone size are reproduced from that table; the DNA served to infer D and trimming. This sample is represented by 150,000 to 200,000 clones; approximately 81% of them were singletons. The top ten constitute roughly 10% of the sample. As for this clone: Its antigen is unknown. Per-base qualities were not stored, and no clone one base away is much larger.

The sequence was obtained from a young man in good health and CMV-seropositive. In this chain, TRBV11-2 is recombined with TRBJ2-1, with 8 junctional bases fitting TRBD1. Sequencing used PBMCs. Here the CDR3 is given as CASSLSGTGYNEQFF. The DNA sequence reads TGTGCCAGCAGCCTCTCCGGGACAGGCTACAATGAGCAGTTCTTC.